The clone carrying this T cell receptor (beta chain) was observed at least ten times. Its antigen remains unidentified. The sample belongs to a study of early T cells in non-severe SARS-CoV-2 infection. Across the study: Sequenced bulk RNA came from whole blood that was unsorted, and chains were unpaired.

General study findings and limits: Private and CD4 specificities were missed by VDJdb matching, which favored anti-spike CD8 responses.

Each single cDNA molecule received a unique molecular identifier. TCRdb redid the calling of the 5' RACE reads with MiXCR, one entry per CDR3 protein. The data show 45,000 or so distinct CDR3 sequences, approximately 10% seen once. Germline values: CDR1 SGHTA, CDR2 FQGNSA. V lost 6 bases to trimming and J lost 3 bases, with 9 bases between them. This CDR3 spans 13 amino acids. This receptor was obtained from an adult who was a healthcare worker with PCR-confirmed SARS-CoV-2 infection or an uninfected control (not recorded which). The genes are TRBV7-2 and TRBJ2-1; D remains unclear. The sample comprised whole blood. CDR3 residues: CASRPTGYNEQFF. CDR3 nucleotide sequence: TGTGCCAGCAGACCGACTGGCTACAATGAGCAGTTCTTC.